This TCR beta chain appears in the sequencing data of a study of CD8+ T cells in alopecia areata (dated by TCRdb to between 2017 and 2018). As for the study more broadly: The treated patients took part in an open-label pilot trial in which moderate-to-severe alopecia areata was treated with oral tofacitinib at 5 to 10 mg twice daily. Patients received tofacitinib for 6 to 18 months and were then followed off drug for 6 months to check for delayed response and recurrence. Patients on tofacitinib were biopsied at baseline and after 4 and 24 weeks of treatment, and several of the patients also had a later scalp biopsy. Scalp clonality was compared among normal scalp (n=4), patchy alopecia areata scalp (n=8), and alopecia totalis/universalis scalp (n=8). The SALT score, which quantifies the percentage of affected scalp surface area, was used to measure disease severity in treated patients. The study used high-throughput TCRbeta sequencing to examine T cell clonal expansion in alopecia areata, in both the C3H/HeJ mouse model and human patients. On the human side, TCRbeta sequencing was run on scalp tissue and on sorted CD4+ and CD8+ peripheral blood T cells from healthy controls and from alopecia areata patients with either patchy or totalis/universalis disease. immunoSEQ multiplex PCR using 35 Vbeta forward primers and 13 Jbeta reverse primers was used to amplify TCRbeta CDR3 regions. RNA was extracted with the PAXgene miRNA kit for fixed scalp, the miRNeasy kit for PBMCs, and the RNeasy kit for mouse skin. Results the study describes overall, beyond this receptor: Unlike mouse skin, which is dominated by gammadelta T cells, normal human skin has resident alphabeta T cells that are also sequenced, and this complicates analysis of the scalp TCR repertoire. With tofacitinib, both scalp clonality and the number of expanded CD8+ clones among the top 100 scalp clones went down significantly. The treated cohort was small, with a single nonresponder, so links between baseline CD8+ expansion and response need larger studies. Shared TCR sequences between patients were less evident than in mice, which may be partly attributable to HLA diversity in the patient population. Higher clonality and more expanded CD8+ clones were observed in lesional scalp than in normal scalp, particularly in alopecia totalis/universalis, a finding suggestive of antigenic drive. Many expanded lesional clones persisted in scalp and blood during tofacitinib treatment, which may partly explain relapse after stopping treatment.

The protocol used for the library was the immunoSEQ multiplex PCR assay. For TCR sequencing, RNA was extracted from every sample and reverse transcribed into cDNA to serve as template. SuperScript III was used for first-strand cDNA synthesis, primed with a 2:1 mix of oligo-dT and random hexamers. A synthetic immune receptor repertoire was used to gauge amplification bias, and whatever bias remained was removed computationally. The authors' pipeline ran thus. After raw reads were preprocessed to remove errors, the CDR3 was defined following IMGT conventions as running from the conserved cysteine to phenylalanine. To get clonality, Shannon entropy was normalized by log2 of the number of productive unique TCRs and the result was subtracted from 1. Scalp TCRbeta sequences were cross-referenced with sorted blood CD4 and CD8 repertoires so that the CD4 or CD8 identity of scalp clones could be inferred. This immuneACCESS table, as held by TCRdb, lists in-frame sequences with V and J called but not all clones. Of the missing ones, under half trace to an unresolved V gene in checked studies; the others have no known cause. V and J calls and clone size are copied from that table; D and trimming were computed from the DNA. This sample is represented by roughly 280,000 clones; over 45% of them were singletons. The ten top clones hold more than 0.85% of the sample.

The treatment or condition label, as the study defines it: oral pan-JAK inhibitor, 5-10 mg twice daily. From alopecia areata patients, peripheral blood was collected along with lesional scalp punch biopsies. PBMCs were separated by density centrifugation and stained for CD3, CD4 and CD8, after which CD4+ and CD8+ T cells were sorted on a FACSAria. As regards this clone: Which antigen it targets is not known. Qualities for individual bases were not recorded, and no much larger clone is one base off.

The V end loses 4 bases and the J end loses 4 bases, and a stretch of 17 bases separates them. From the germline V gene, CDR1 is SGDLS and CDR2 is YYNGEE. There are 16 amino acids in the CDR3, from cysteine to phenylalanine inclusive. Here the CDR3 DNA is all that survives: 48 bases in frame from base 1. The sequenced sample was CD4+ T cells sorted from blood, obtained between weeks 51 and 52, from a patient treated with tofacitinib. This chain is built from TRBV9 and TRBJ2-2, with the D gene tentatively TRBD1 or TRBD2, based on 5 matching bases in each. The receptor comes from a human donor with alopecia areata. The CDR3 protein is CASSSTRGRATGELFF. The nucleotide sequence reads TGTGCCAGCAGCTCAACCCGGGGCCGGGCCACCGGGGAGCTGTTTTTT.